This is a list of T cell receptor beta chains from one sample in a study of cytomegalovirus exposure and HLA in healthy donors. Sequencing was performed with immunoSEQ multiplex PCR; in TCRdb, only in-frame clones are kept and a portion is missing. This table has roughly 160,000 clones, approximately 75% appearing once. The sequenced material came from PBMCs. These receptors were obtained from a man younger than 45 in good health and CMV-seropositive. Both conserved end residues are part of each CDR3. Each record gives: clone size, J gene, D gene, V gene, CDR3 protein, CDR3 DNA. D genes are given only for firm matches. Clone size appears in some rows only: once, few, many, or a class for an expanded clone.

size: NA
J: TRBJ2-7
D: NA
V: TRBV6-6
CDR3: CATAWGDGYEQYF
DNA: TGTGCCACCGCGTGGGGGGACGGCTACGAGCAGTACTTC

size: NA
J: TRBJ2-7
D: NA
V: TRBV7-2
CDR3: CASSPGSYEQYF
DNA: TGTGCCAGCAGTCCCGGTTCCTACGAGCAGTACTTC

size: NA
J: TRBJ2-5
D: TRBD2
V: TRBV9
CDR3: CASSPSGGAFRETQYF
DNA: TGTGCCAGCAGCCCCAGCGGGGGGGCCTTTCGGGAGACCCAGTACTTC

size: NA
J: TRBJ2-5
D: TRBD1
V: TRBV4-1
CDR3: CASSQSGQEETQYF
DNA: TGCGCCAGCAGCCAATCGGGACAGGAAGAGACCCAGTACTTC

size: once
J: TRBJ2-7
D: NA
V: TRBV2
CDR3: CAIMDSSYEQYF
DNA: TGTGCCATCATGGACAGCTCCTACGAGCAGTACTTC

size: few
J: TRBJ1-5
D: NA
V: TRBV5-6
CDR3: CASSLGGPYSNQPQHF
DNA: TGTGCCAGCAGCTTGGGCGGGCCCTATAGCAATCAGCCCCAGCATTTT

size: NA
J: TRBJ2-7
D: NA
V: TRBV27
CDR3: CASSFILGGEQYF
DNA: TGTGCCAGCAGTTTTATTTTGGGAGGCGAGCAGTACTTC

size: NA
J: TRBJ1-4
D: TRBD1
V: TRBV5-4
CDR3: CASSYTTGTNEKLFF
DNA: TGTGCCAGCAGCTACACGACAGGGACTAATGAAAAACTGTTTTTT

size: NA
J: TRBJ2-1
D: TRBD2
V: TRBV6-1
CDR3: CASSWTSGGVNEQFF
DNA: TGTGCCAGCAGTTGGACTAGCGGGGGGGTTAATGAGCAGTTCTTC

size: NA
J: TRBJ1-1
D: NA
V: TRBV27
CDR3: CASSFGANTEAFF
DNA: TGTGCCAGCAGTTTTGGGGCGAACACTGAAGCTTTCTTT

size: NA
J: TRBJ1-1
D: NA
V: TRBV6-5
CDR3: CASRDRFEAFF
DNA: TGTGCCAGCAGAGACAGGTTCGAAGCTTTCTTT

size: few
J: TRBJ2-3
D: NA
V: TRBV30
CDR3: CAWTNVRDFTDTQYF
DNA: TGTGCCTGGACTAATGTCCGGGACTTTACAGATACGCAGTATTTT

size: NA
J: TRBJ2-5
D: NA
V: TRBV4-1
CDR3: CASSSPPRGNQETQYF
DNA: TGCGCCAGCAGCTCCCCGCCGCGGGGCAACCAAGAGACCCAGTACTTC

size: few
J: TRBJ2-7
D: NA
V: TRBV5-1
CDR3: CASSLAPGSPSYEQYF
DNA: TGCGCCAGCAGCTTGGCGCCGGGATCCCCTTCCTACGAGCAGTACTTC

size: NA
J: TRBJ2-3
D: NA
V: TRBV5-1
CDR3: CASSYARGSTDTQYF
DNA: TGCGCCAGCAGCTATGCAAGGGGGAGCACAGATACGCAGTATTTT

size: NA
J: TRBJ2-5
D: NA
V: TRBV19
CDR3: CANRPRQGGKETQYF
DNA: TGTGCCAATCGACCCCGGCAGGGAGGAAAAGAGACCCAGTACTTC

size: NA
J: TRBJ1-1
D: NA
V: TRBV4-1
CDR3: CASSQGAGASNGAFF
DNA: TGCGCCAGCAGCCAAGGGGCAGGGGCTTCCAATGGAGCTTTCTTT

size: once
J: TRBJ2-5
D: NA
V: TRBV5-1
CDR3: CASSLAGGRETQYF
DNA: TGCGCCAGCAGCTTGGCCGGGGGGCGAGAGACCCAGTACTTC

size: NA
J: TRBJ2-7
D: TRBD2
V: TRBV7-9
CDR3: CASSWGGPYEQYF
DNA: TGTGCCAGCAGCTGGGGGGGACCCTACGAGCAGTACTTC

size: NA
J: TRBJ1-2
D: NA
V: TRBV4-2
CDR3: CASSQDDKTGGYTF
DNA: TGTGCCAGCAGCCAAGATGATAAAACGGGGGGCTACACCTTC

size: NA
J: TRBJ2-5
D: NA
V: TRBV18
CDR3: CASSPTRQFQETQYF
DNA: TGTGCCAGCTCACCAACCCGACAGTTCCAAGAGACCCAGTACTTC

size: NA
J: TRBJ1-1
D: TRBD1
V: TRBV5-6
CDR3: CASSLTGDTEAFF
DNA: TGTGCCAGCAGCCTTACAGGGGACACTGAAGCTTTCTTT

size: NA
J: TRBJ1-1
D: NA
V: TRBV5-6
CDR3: CASTQTGVNTEAFF
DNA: TGTGCCAGCACCCAGACGGGGGTGAACACTGAAGCTTTCTTT

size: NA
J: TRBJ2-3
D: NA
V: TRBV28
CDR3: CASSLWAGPSDTQYF
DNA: TGTGCCAGCAGTTTATGGGCAGGTCCTTCAGATACGCAGTATTTT

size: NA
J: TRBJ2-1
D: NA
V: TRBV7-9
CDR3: CASSLGSSNNEQFF
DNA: TGTGCCAGCAGCTTAGGGTCCAGTAACAATGAGCAGTTCTTC